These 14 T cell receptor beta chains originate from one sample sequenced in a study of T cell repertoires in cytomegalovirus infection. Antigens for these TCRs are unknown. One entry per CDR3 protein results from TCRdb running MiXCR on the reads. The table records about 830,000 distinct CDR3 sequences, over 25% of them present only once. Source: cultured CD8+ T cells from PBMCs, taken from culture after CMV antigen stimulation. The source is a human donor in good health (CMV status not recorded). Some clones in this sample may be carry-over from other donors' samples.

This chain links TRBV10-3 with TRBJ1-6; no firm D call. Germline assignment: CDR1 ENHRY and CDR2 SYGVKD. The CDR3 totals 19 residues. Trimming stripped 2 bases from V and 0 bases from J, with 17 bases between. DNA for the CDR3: TGTGCCATCAGTGAGAGAGGTCGGATGTCAAGCTCCTATAATTCACCCCTCCACTTT. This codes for CAISERGRMSSSYNSPLHF.

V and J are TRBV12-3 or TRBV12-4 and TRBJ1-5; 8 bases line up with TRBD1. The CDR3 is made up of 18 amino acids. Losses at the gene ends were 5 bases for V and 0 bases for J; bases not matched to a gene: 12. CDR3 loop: CASSLDRGGQYSNQPQHF. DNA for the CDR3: TGTGCCAGCAGTCTCGACAGGGGCGGACAATATAGCAATCAGCCCCAGCATTTT.

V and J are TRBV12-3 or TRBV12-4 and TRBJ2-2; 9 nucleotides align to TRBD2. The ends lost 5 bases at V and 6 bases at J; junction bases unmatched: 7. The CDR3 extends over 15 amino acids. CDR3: CASSPSGGIAGELFF. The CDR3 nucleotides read TGTGCCAGCAGTCCCAGCGGGGGGATCGCCGGGGAGCTGTTTTTT.

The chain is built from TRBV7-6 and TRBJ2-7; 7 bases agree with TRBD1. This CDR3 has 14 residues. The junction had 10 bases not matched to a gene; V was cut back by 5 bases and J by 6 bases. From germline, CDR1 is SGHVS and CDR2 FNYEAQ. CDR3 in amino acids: CASSSPGTDCEQYF. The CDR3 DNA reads TGTGCCAGCAGCAGCCCCGGGACAGACTGCGAGCAGTACTTC.

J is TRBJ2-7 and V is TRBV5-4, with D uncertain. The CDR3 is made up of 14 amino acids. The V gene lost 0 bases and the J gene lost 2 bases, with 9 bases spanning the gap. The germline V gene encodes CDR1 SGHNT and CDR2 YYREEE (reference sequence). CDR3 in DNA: TGTGCCAGCAGCTTGGACGGCAGAACCTACGAGCAGTACTTC. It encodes CASSLDGRTYEQYF.

CDR3 protein: CASSPTHPSVYNEQFF. CDR3 in DNA: TGTGCCAGCAGCCCCACCCACCCCTCCGTATACAATGAGCAGTTCTTC. V is TRBV6-2 or TRBV6-3 and J is TRBJ2-1; D ambiguous. This CDR3 has 16 residues. Germline CDR1 reads MNHEY; CDR2 reads SVGEGT. The germline V and J ends were trimmed by 6 bases and 4 bases, with 19 bases remaining between them.

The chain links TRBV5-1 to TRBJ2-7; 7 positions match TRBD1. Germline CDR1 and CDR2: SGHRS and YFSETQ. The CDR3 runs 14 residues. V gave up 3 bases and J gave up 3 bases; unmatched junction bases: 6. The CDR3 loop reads CASSSSGQIYEQYF. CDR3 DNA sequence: TGCGCCAGCAGCTCCTCGGGACAGATCTACGAGCAGTACTTC.

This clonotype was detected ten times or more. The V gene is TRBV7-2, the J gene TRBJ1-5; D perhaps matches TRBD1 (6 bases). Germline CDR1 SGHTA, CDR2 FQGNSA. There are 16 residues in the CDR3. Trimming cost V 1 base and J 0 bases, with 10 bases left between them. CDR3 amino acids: CASSLEGGYSNQPQHF. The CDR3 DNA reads TGTGCCAGCAGCTTAGAAGGGGGTTATAGCAATCAGCCCCAGCATTTT.

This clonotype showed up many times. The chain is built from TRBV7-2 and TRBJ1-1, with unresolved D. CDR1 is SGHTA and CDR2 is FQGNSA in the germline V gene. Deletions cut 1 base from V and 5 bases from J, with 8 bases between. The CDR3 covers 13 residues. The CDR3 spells CASSLGSKTEAFF. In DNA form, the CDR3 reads TGTGCCAGCAGCTTAGGGTCCAAGACTGAAGCTTTCTTT.

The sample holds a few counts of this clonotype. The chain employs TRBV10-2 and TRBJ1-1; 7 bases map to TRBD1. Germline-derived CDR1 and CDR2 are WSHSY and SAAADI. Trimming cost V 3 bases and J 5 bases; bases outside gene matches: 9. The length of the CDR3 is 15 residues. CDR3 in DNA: TGCGCCAGCAGTGAAAGGAAGGGGGCTTATACTGAAGCTTTCTTT. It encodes CASSERKGAYTEAFF.

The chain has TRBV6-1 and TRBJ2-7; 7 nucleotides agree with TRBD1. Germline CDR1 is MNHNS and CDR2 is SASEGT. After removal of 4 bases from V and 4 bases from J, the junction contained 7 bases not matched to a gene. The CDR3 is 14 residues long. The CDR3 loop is CASSGKTGSYEQYF. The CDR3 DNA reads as TGTGCCAGCAGTGGCAAGACAGGGTCGTACGAGCAGTACTTC.

CDR3 in amino acids: CASTSRTGQQYF. CDR3 nucleotides: TGTGCCAGCACCTCGCGTACAGGGCAGCAGTATTTT. The chain uses TRBV7-3 and TRBJ2-3, with D possibly matching TRBD1 (6 bases). This CDR3 contains 12 residues. Germline assignment: CDR1 SGHTA and CDR2 FQGTGA. Trimming pared 7 bases from V and 11 bases from J, leaving 16 bases between.

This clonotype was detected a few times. This CDR3 reads CASSYGSGNTEAFF. The DNA of the CDR3 is TGTGCCAGCAGTTATGGCAGTGGGAACACTGAAGCTTTCTTT. V and J are TRBV6-6 and TRBJ1-1; D unresolved. V was shortened by 3 bases and J by 1 base, with 9 bases between the two germline ends. Germline V gene sequence: CDR1 MNHNY, CDR2 SVGAGI (reference sequence). The CDR3 contains 14 residues.

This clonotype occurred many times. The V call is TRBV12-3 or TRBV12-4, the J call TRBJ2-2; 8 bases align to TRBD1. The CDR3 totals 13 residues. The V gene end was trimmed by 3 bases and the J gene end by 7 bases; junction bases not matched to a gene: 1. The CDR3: CASSFTGGGELFF. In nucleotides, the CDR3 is TGTGCCAGCAGTTTCACAGGGGGCGGGGAGCTGTTTTTT.